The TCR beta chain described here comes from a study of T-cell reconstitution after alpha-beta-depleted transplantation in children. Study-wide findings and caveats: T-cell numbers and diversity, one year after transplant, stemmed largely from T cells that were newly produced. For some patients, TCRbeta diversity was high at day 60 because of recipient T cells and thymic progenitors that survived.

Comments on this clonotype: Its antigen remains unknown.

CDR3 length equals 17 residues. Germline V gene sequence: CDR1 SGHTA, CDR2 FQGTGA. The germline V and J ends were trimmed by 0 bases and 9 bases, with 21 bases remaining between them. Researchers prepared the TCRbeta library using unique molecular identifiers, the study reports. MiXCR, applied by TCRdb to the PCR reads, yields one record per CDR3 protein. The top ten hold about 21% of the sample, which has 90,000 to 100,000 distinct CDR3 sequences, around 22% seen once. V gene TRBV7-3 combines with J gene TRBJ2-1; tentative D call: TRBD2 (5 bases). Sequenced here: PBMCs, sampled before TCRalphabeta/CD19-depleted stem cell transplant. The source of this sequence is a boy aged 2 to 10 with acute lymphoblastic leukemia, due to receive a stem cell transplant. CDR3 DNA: TGTGCCAGCAGCTTAACGGCTAGTGTGAGGGTCCCCAGTGAGCAGTTCTTC. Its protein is CASSLTASVRVPSEQFF.